A selection of T cell receptor beta chains follows, all from one sample in a study of early T cells in non-severe SARS-CoV-2 infection. TCRdb independently ran MiXCR on the 5' RACE reads; one entry per CDR3 protein. The profile covers tens of thousands of distinct CDR3 sequences, with about 14% appearing a single time and about 4% taken by the ten largest. The sequencing used whole blood, collected at baseline. The receptors shown here come from an adult who was a healthcare worker with PCR-confirmed SARS-CoV-2 infection or an uninfected control (not recorded which). Both conserved end residues are part of each CDR3. The D gene is left open where the match is weak. Some rows have no size entry. The others give once, few or many, or a class for an expanded clone.

size: NA; J: TRBJ2-7; D: TRBD1; V: TRBV27; CDR3: CASSAGQVRPYEQYF; DNA: TGTGCCAGCAGTGCCGGACAGGTGAGACCCTACGAGCAGTACTTC
size: NA; J: TRBJ2-1; D: TRBD2; V: TRBV3-1; CDR3: CASSSSELAVYNEQFF; DNA: TGTGCCAGCAGCTCTTCGGAACTAGCGGTCTACAATGAGCAGTTCTTC
size: many; J: TRBJ2-1; D: NA; V: TRBV7-9; CDR3: CASSSSLESYNEQFF; DNA: TGTGCCAGCAGCTCGAGCCTAGAATCCTACAATGAGCAGTTCTTC
size: NA; J: TRBJ2-1; D: NA; V: TRBV7-3; CDR3: CASSFRGPGRGNEQFF; DNA: TGTGCCAGCAGCTTTCGGGGGCCAGGTCGTGGCAATGAGCAGTTCTTC
size: NA; J: TRBJ2-1; D: NA; V: TRBV5-1; CDR3: CASSLGPDEQFF; DNA: TGCGCCAGCAGCTTGGGCCCGGATGAGCAGTTCTTC
size: NA; J: TRBJ2-7; D: NA; V: TRBV29-1; CDR3: CSVAPRRLAAYEQYF; DNA: TGCAGCGTTGCCCCCCGGAGGCTAGCAGCCTACGAGCAGTACTTC
size: NA; J: TRBJ1-4; D: NA; V: TRBV18; CDR3: CASSPSSTNEKLFF; DNA: TGTGCCAGCTCACCTTCCTCAACTAATGAAAAACTGTTTTTT
size: few; J: TRBJ2-7; D: TRBD2; V: TRBV20-1; CDR3: CSAVLAGGPGEQYF; DNA: TGCAGTGCAGTATTAGCGGGAGGGCCCGGCGAGCAGTACTTC
size: few; J: TRBJ2-1; D: TRBD2; V: TRBV12-3/TRBV12-4; CDR3: CASSLNSGAGLAQFF; DNA: TGTGCCAGCAGTCTAAATAGCGGGGCGGGGCTCGCGCAGTTCTTC
size: few; J: TRBJ1-5; D: NA; V: TRBV20-1; CDR3: CSARGMRSGQPQHF; DNA: TGCAGTGCTAGAGGTATGCGGTCGGGTCAGCCCCAGCATTTT
size: few; J: TRBJ1-4; D: NA; V: TRBV29-1; CDR3: CSVDRKNEKLFF; DNA: TGCAGCGTTGACAGGAAGAATGAAAAACTGTTTTTT
size: NA; J: TRBJ2-2; D: NA; V: TRBV24-1; CDR3: CATRDPGNTGELFF; DNA: TGTGCCACCAGAGACCCAGGGAACACCGGGGAGCTGTTTTTT
size: few; J: TRBJ2-4; D: NA; V: TRBV9; CDR3: CASSPAVAKNIQYF; DNA: TGTGCCAGCAGCCCAGCGGTTGCCAAAAACATTCAGTACTTC
size: many; J: TRBJ1-2; D: TRBD1; V: TRBV7-9; CDR3: CASSVGQGMAYGYTF; DNA: TGTGCCAGCAGCGTGGGACAGGGGATGGCCTATGGCTACACCTTC
size: NA; J: TRBJ2-7; D: NA; V: TRBV15; CDR3: CATSRAGASYEQYF; DNA: TGTGCCACCAGCAGAGCGGGGGCCAGCTACGAGCAGTACTTC
size: few; J: TRBJ2-1; D: NA; V: TRBV20-1; CDR3: CSASQLRSEQFF; DNA: TGCAGTGCTAGCCAGCTGAGGAGTGAGCAGTTCTTC
size: many; J: TRBJ2-4; D: NA; V: TRBV20-1; CDR3: CSASAPTGSGNIQYF; DNA: TGCAGTGCTAGTGCCCCGACAGGTAGTGGAAACATTCAGTACTTC
size: few; J: TRBJ2-1; D: NA; V: TRBV5-4; CDR3: CASSWRAERDNEQFF; DNA: TGTGCCAGCAGCTGGAGAGCCGAGCGGGACAATGAGCAGTTCTTC
size: few; J: TRBJ2-1; D: TRBD1; V: TRBV3-1; CDR3: CASSLNLGTGNEQFF; DNA: TGTGCCAGCAGCCTAAACCTCGGGACAGGGAATGAGCAGTTCTTC
size: many; J: TRBJ2-1; D: TRBD2; V: TRBV5-1; CDR3: CASSGLAGTGNEQFF; DNA: TGCGCCAGCAGCGGACTAGCGGGAACGGGCAATGAGCAGTTCTTC